Each of the 2 T cell receptor beta chains below was sequenced from the same sample in a study of beta chain features in type 1 diabetes (dated by TCRdb to between 2018 and 2020). Library preparation employed the immunoSEQ multiplex PCR assay. The High Capacity cDNA Reverse Transcription Kit was used to reverse transcribe all of the isolated RNA, meaning that expressed TCRB transcripts were what got sequenced. This is the immuneACCESS table as TCRdb keeps it, with only in-frame sequences that have V and J called. A part of the clones is gone; compared with another copy, unresolved V genes explain less than half, and the rest is unexplained. The sample profile shows 550,000 to 850,000 clones; over 10% of them were found once. Approximately 0.022% of the sample is in the top ten clones. Overall results and qualifications from the work: In all four CD4+ subsets, TCRB CDR3 length was moderately but significantly shorter in type 1 diabetes patients.

The antigens these receptors bind are not known. The sequencing sample was made of naive CD4+ T cells from blood. In the paper's terms, the cell subset or site label means: true naive CD4+ T cells. Receptors were obtained from a man aged 18 to 29 with type 1 diabetes.

The sample holds a few counts of this clone. The chain recombines TRBV27 with TRBJ2-7, with D possibly matching TRBD2 (6 bases). Germline V gene sequence: CDR1 MNHEY, CDR2 SMNVEV (reference sequence). This CDR3 is built from 12 residues. V was cut by 5 bases and J by 10 bases, with 15 bases left in between. CDR3 DNA: TGTGCCAGCAGTCCCGGACTATCCCCACAGTACTTC. Protein sequence: CASSPGLSPQYF.

The gene calls are TRBV9 and TRBJ1-1; 12 bases are shared with TRBD1. CDR1 SGDLS and CDR2 YYNGEE come from the germline V gene. Germline trimming cut 3 bases from V and 0 bases from J; bases unmatched to any gene: 6. The CDR3 is 17 residues long. This CDR3 reads CASSAGTGGGLNTEAFF. CDR3 bases: TGTGCCAGCAGCGCCGGGACAGGGGGCGGTTTGAACACTGAAGCTTTCTTT. The variable domain in full, completed from reference TRBV9 and TRBJ1-1, reads DSGVTQTPKHLITATGQRVTLRCSPRSGDLSVYWYQQSLDQGLQFLIQYYNGEERAKGNILERFSAQQFPDLHSELNLSSLELGDSALYFCASSAGTGGGLNTEAFFGQGTRLTVV.